The sequence of this T cell receptor beta chain was determined in a study of T-cell memory formation after mild COVID-19. Study background: Largely, TCR clusters stayed within a single donor.

The CDR3 is 14 residues long. Germline-derived CDR1 and CDR2 are SGHVS and FQNEAQ. V lost 1 base and J lost 7, with 8 bases in between. This clonotype was seen ten or more times. The antigen is undetermined. Study results and limitations: SARS-CoV-2 specificity of second-wave clones peaking day 37 was unconfirmed.

5'RACE, which relied on constant-segment primers, yielded TCR alpha and TCR beta cDNA libraries carrying sample barcodes and UMIs. Each CDR3 protein gets one entry after TCRdb re-called the 5' RACE reads with MiXCR. The sample shows about 400,000 distinct CDR3 sequences, approximately 15% of them seen only once. This receptor was identified in a man aged 18 to 29 who had mild COVID-19 (a few samples of this study predate the infection). Cell type and time point are not known. The chain employs TRBV7-8 and TRBJ1-6, with D hard to call. Source material: PBMCs or a T cell subset sorted from them (not recorded which). The DNA of the CDR3 is TGTGCCAGCAGCTTAGGGAATCTGAATTCACCCCTCCACTTT. As protein: CASSLGNLNSPLHF.